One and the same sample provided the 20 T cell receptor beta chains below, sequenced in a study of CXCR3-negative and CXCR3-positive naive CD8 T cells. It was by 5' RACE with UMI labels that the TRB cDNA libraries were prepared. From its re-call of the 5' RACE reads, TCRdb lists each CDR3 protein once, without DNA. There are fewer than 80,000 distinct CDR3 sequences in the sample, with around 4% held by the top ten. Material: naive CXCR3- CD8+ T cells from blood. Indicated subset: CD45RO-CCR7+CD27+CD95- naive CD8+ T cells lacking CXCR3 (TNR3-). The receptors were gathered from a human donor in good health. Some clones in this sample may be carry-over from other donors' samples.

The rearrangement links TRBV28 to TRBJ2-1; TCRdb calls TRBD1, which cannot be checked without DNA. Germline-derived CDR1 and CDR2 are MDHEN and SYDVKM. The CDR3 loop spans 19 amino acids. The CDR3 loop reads CASSLFSWGPPDGVHEQFF.

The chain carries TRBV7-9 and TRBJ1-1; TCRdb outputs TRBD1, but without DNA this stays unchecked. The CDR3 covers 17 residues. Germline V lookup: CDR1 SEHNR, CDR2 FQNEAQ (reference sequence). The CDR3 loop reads CASSFDIQVGTNTEAFF.

This CDR3 is CASSLGSSGGAYEQYF. V usage is TRBV13 and J usage is TRBJ2-7; TCRdb's assignment of TRBD2 cannot be checked, as there is no DNA. Germline V gene sequence: CDR1 PRHDT, CDR2 FYEKMQ (reference sequence). This CDR3 is built from 16 residues.

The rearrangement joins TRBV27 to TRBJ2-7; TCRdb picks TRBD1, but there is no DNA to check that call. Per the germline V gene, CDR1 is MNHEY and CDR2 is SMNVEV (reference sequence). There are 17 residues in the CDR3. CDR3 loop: CASSSGTYGVSYYEQYF.

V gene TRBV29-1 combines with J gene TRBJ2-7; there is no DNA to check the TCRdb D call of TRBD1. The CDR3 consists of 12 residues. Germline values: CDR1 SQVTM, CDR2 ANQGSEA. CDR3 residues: CSVEVRVYEQYF.

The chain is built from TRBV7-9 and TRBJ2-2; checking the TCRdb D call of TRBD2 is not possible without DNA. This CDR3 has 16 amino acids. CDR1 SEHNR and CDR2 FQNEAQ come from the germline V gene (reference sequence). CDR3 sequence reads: CASSMTSGINTGELFF.

The CDR3 here is CASSPDSVWDYGYTF. V and J are TRBV7-3 and TRBJ1-2; checking the TCRdb D call of TRBD1 is not possible without DNA. Germline V gives CDR1 SGHTA, CDR2 FQGTGA. The CDR3 covers 15 residues. The full variable domain, with the rest looked up from reference TRBV7-3 and TRBJ1-2, is GAGVSQTPSNKVTEKGKYVELRCDPISGHTALYWYRQSLGQGPEFLIYFQGTGAADDSGLPNDRFFAVRPEGSVSTLKIQRTERGDSAVYLCASSPDSVWDYGYTFGSGTRLTVV.

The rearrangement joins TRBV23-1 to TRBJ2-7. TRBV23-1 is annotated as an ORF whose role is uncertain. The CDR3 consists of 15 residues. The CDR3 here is CASSQFTEFSYEQYF.

CDR3 in amino acids: CASNERRGLGYPYNEQFF. This sequence joins TRBV12-3 or TRBV12-4 and TRBJ2-1; TCRdb selects TRBD2, and the lack of DNA leaves this call unchecked. The CDR3 is made up of 18 amino acids.

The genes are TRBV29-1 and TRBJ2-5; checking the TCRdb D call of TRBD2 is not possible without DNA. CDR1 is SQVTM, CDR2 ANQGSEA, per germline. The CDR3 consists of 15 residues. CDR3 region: CSVDGLAGNQETQYF.

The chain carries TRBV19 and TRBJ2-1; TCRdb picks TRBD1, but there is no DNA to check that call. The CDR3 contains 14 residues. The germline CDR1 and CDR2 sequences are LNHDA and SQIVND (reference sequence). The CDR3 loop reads CATSGRPEYNEQFF.

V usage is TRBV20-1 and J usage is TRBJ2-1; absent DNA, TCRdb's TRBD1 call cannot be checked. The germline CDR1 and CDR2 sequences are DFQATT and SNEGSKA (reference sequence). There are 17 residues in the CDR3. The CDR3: CSAREGGGARSYNEQFF.

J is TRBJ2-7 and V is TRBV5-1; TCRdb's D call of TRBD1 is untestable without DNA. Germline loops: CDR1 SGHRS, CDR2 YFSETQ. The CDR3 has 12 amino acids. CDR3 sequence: CASSFQGNEQYF.

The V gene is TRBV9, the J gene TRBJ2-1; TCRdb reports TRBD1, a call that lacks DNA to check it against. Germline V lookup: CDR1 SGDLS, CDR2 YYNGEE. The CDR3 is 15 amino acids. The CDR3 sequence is CASSVQGSSYNEQFF.

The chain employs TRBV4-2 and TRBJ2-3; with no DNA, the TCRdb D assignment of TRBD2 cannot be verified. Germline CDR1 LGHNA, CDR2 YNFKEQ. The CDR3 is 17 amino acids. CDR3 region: CASSPGQRDPSTDTQYF.

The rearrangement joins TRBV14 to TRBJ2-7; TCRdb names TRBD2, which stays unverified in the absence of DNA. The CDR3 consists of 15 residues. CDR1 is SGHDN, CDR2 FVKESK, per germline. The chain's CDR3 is CASSHGLAGAYEQYF. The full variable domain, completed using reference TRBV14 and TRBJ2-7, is EAGVTQFPSHSVIEKGQTVTLRCDPISGHDNLYWYRRVMGKEIKFLLHFVKESKQDESGMPNNRFLAERTGGTYSTLKVQPAELEDSGVYFCASSHGLAGAYEQYFGPGTRLTVT.

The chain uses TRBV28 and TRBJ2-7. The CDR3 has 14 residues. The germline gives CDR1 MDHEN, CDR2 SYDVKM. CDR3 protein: CASSYRLGYYEQYF.

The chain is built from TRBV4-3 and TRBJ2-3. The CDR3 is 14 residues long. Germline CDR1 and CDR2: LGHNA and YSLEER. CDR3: CASSRSTSSDTQYF.

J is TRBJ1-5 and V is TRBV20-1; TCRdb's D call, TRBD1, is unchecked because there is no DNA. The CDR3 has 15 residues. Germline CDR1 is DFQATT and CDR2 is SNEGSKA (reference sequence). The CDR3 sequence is CSARDAGQGSQPQHF.

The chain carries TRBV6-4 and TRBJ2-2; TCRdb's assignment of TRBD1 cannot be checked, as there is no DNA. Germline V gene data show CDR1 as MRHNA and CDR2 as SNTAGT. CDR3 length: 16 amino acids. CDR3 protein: CASSDLPGQRLGELFF.